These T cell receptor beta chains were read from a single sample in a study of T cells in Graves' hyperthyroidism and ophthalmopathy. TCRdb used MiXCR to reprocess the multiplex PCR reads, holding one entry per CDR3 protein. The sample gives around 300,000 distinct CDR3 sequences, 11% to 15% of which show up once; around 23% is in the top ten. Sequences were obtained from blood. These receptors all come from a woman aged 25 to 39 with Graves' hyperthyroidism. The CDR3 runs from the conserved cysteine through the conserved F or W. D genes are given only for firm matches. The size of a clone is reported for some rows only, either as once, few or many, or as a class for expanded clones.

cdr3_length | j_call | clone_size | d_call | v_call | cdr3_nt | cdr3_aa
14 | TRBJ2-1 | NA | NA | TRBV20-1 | TGCAGTGCTACCCTCCGACTAGCCTACAATGAGCAGTTCTTC | CSATLRLAYNEQFF
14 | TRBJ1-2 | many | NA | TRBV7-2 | TGTGCCAGCAGCCCTACAGGGAACCGGGGTGGCTACACCTTC | CASSPTGNRGGYTF
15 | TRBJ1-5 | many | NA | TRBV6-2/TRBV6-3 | TGTGCCAGCAGTCATGGACGGCCCGATAATCGGGCCCAGCATTTT | CASSHGRPDNRAQHF
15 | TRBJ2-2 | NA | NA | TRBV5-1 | TGCGCCAGCAGCTTGGGTGCAGGGTCGACCGGGGAGCTGGTTTTT | CASSLGAGSTGELVF
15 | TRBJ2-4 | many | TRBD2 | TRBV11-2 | TGTGCCAGCAGCTTTGGTAGCGGCGGGGGAAACATTCAGTACTTC | CASSFGSGGGNIQYF
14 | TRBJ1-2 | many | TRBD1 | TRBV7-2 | TGTGCCAGCCGATCGCAGGGGGCGCACTATGGCTACACCTTC | CASRSQGAHYGYTF
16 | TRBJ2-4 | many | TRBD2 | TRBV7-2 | TGTGCCAGCAGCCCCCTCGGGACTAGCGGGAGTAGCATTCAGTACTTC | CASSPLGTSGSSIQYF
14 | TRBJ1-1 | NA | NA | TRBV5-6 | TGTGCCAGCACCGAGGCGGGGGACTACACTGAAGCTTTCTTT | CASTEAGDYTEAFF
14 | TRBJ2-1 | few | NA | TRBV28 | TGTGCCAGCAGTTTCAGGCTAGCAGGCAATGAGCAGTTCTTC | CASSFRLAGNEQFF
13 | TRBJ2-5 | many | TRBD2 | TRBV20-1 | TGCAGTGCCAGTAAGCGGGAGGCCCTCTTGGAGTACTTC | CSASKREALLEYF
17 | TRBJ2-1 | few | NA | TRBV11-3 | TGTGCCAGCAGCTTGGGGGGCTGGGCGGAGCCCTACAATGAGCAGTTCTTC | CASSLGGWAEPYNEQFF
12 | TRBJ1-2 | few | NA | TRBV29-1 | TGCAGCGTTAGAATAGTCAGGGAGGGCTACACCTTC | CSVRIVREGYTF
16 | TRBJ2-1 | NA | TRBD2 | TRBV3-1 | TGTGCCAGCAGCCCCGAAGCGGGAGCACCCTACAATGAGCAGTTCTTC | CASSPEAGAPYNEQFF
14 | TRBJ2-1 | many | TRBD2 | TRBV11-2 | TGTGCCAGCAGCCCTTCCGGGACTACCAATGAGCAGTTCTTC | CASSPSGTTNEQFF
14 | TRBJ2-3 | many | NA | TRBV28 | TGTGCCAGCAGCCCCGGGACTTGGGCAGATACGCAGTATTTT | CASSPGTWADTQYF
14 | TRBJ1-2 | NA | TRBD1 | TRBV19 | TGTGCCAGTCCAGATCGGACAGGGAACTATGGCTACACCTTC | CASPDRTGNYGYTF